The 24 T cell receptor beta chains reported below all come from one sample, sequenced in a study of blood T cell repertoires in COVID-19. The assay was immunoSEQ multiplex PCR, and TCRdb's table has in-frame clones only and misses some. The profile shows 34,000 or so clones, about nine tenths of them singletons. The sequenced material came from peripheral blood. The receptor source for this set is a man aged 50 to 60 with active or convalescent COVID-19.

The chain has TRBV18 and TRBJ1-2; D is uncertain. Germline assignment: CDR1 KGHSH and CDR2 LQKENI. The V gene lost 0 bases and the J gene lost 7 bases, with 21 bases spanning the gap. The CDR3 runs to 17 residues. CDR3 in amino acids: CASSPPVVGARTGGYTF. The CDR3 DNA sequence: TGTGCCAGCTCACCACCGGTGGTGGGCGCGAGAACCGGTGGCTACACCTTC.

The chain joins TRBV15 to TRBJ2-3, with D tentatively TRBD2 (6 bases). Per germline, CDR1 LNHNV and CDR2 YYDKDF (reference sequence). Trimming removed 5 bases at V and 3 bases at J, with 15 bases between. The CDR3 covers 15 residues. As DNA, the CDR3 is TGTGCCACCAGCGGACGGAGCGGGCCTACAGATACGCAGTATTTT. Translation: CATSGRSGPTDTQYF.

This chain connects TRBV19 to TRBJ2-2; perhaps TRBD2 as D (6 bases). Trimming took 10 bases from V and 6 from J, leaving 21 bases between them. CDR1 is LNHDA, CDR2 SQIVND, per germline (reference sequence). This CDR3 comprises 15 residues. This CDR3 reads CAILRPEGLAGELFF. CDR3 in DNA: TGTGCCATTCTTCGTCCGGAGGGCCTGGCCGGGGAGCTGTTTTTT. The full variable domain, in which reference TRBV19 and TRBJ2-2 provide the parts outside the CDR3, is DGGITQSPKYLFRKEGQNVTLSCEQNLNHDAMYWYRQDPGQGLRLIYYSQIVNDFQKGDIAEGYSVSREKKESFPLTVTSAQKNPTAFYLCAILRPEGLAGELFFGEGSRLTVL.

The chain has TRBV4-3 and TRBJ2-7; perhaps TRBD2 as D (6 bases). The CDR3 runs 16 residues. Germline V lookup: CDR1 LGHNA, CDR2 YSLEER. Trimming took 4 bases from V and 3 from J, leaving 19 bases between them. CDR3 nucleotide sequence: TGCGCCAGCAGCCCGCGTGGGGGACGGGGGTACTACGAGCAGTACTTC. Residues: CASSPRGGRGYYEQYF.

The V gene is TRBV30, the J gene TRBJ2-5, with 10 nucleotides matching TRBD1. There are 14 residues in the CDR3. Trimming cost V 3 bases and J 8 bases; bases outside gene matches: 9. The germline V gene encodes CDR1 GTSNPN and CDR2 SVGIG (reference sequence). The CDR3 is CAWRGDRGSSTQYF. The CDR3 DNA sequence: TGTGCCTGGAGGGGGGACAGGGGTAGTTCCACCCAGTACTTC.

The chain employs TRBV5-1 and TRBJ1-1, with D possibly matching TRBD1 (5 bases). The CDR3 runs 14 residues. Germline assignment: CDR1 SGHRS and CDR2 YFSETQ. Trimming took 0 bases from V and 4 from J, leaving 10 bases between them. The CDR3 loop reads CASSLGRGSTEAFF. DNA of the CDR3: TGCGCCAGCAGCTTGGGGCGGGGGAGCACTGAAGCTTTCTTT.

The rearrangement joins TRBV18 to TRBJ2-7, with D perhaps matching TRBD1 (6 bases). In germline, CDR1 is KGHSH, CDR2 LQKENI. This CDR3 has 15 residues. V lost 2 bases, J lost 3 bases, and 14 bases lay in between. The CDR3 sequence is CASSPVSRTDYEQYF. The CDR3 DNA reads TGTGCCAGCTCACCAGTCTCTCGGACAGACTACGAGCAGTACTTC. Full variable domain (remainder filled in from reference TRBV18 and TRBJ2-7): NAGVMQNPRHLVRRRGQEARLRCSPMKGHSHVYWYRQLPEEGLKFMVYLQKENIIDESGMPKERFSAEFPKEGPSILRIQQVVRGDSAAYFCASSPVSRTDYEQYFGPGTRLTVT.

For the CDR3, the DNA is TGTGCCAGCAGTTACCCCCGACAGGGCCCCCAAGAGACCCAGTACTTC. Amino acid sequence: CASSYPRQGPQETQYF. The chain couples TRBV6-2 or TRBV6-3 to TRBJ2-5; 7 bases fit TRBD1. The J segment lost 1 base and the V segment lost 2 bases, leaving 7 bases of the junction unmatched. The germline V gene has CDR1 MNHEY and CDR2 SVGEGT. The CDR3 runs to 16 residues.

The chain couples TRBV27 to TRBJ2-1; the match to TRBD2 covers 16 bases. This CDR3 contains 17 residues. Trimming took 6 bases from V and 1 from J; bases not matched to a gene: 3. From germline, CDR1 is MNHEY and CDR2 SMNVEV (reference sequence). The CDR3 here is CASRGLAGGRSYNEQFF. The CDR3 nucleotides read TGTGCCAGCAGGGGACTAGCGGGAGGGCGGTCCTACAATGAGCAGTTCTTC.

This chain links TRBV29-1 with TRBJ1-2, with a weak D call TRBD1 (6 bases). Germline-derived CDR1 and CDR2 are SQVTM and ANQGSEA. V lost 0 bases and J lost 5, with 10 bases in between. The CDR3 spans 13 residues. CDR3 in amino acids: CSVEEKQGYGYTF. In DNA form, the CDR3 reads TGCAGCGTTGAAGAGAAACAGGGTTATGGCTACACCTTC.

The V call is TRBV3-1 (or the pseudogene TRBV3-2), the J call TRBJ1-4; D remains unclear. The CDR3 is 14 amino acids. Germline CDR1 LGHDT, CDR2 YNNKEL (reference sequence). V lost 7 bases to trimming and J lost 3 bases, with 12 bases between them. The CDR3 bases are TGTGCCAGCAACTATAGGTTACCTAATGAAAAACTGTTTTTT. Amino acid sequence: CASNYRLPNEKLFF.

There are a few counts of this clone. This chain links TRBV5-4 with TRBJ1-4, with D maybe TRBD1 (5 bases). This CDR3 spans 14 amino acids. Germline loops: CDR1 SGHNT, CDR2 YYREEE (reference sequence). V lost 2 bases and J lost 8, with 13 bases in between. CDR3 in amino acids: CASSLGRRDEKLFF. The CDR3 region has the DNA TGTGCCAGCAGCTTAGGACGGCGGGACGAAAAACTGTTTTTT.

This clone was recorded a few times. In nucleotides, the CDR3 is TGTGCCAGCTCACCTTCGACAGCCCTGCGGGGCTACACCTTC. Translating gives CASSPSTALRGYTF. This chain joins TRBV18 and TRBJ1-2, with D tentatively TRBD1 (5 bases). V lost 3 bases, J lost 8 bases, and 16 bases lay in between. CDR3 length equals 14 residues. CDR1 KGHSH and CDR2 LQKENI come from the germline V gene.

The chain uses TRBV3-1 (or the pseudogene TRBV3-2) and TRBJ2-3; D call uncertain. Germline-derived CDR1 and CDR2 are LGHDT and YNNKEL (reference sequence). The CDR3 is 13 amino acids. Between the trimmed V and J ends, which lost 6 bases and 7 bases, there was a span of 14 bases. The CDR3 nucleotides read TGTGCCAGCAGTTCCGAAGCCACCTATACGCAGTATTTT. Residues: CASSSEATYTQYF.

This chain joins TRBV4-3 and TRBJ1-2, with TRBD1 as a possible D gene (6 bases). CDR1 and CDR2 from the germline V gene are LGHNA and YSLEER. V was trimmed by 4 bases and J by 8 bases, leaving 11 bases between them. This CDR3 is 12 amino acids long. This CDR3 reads CASSPDRGGYTF. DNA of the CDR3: TGCGCCAGCAGCCCGGACAGAGGGGGCTACACCTTC.

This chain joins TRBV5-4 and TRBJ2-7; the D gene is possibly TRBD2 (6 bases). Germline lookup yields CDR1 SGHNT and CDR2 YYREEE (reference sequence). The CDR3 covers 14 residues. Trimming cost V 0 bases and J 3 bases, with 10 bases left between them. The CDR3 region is CASSLAPGSYEQYF. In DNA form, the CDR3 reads TGTGCCAGCAGCTTGGCCCCCGGGAGCTACGAGCAGTACTTC.

CDR3 sequence reads: CASKTGINYGYTF. CDR3 nucleotides: TGCGCCAGCAAGACAGGGATTAACTATGGCTACACCTTC. The chain combines TRBV10-2 with TRBJ1-2; 7 bases fit TRBD1. Per the germline V gene, CDR1 is WSHSY and CDR2 is SAAADI. This CDR3 has 13 amino acids. V was pared by 7 bases and J by 1 base, with 3 bases of the junction left unmatched.

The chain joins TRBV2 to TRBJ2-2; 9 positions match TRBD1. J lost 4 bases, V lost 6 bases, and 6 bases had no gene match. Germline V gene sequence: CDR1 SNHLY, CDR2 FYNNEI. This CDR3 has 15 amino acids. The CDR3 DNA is TGTGCCAGCAGAAGACAGGGGGGGGTCACCGGGGAGCTGTTTTTT. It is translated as CASRRQGGVTGELFF.

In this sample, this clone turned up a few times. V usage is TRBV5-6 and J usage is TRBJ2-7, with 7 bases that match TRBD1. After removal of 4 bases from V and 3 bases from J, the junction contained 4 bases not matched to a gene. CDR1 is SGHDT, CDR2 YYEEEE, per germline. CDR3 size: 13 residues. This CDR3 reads CASSPTGRYEQYF. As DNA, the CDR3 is TGTGCCAGCAGCCCGACAGGGCGCTACGAGCAGTACTTC.

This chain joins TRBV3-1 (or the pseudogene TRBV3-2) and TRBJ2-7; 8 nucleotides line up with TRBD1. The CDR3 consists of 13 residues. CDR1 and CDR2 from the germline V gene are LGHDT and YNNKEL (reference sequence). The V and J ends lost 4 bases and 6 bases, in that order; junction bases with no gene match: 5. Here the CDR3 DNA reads TGTGCCAGCAGCCCTCAGGGGGCAGGCGAGCAGTACTTC. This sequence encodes CASSPQGAGEQYF.

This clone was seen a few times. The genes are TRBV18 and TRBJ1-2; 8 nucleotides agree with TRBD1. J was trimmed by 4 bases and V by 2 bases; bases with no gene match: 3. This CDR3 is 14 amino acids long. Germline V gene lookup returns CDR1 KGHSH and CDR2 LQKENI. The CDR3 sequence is CASSPSGGSYGYTF. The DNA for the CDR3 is TGTGCCAGCTCACCATCAGGGGGCAGCTATGGCTACACCTTC.

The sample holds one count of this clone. DNA for the CDR3: TGTGCCAGCAGAGTTCGGGCTGGGGCCAACGTCCTGACTTTC. Its protein is CASRVRAGANVLTF. This chain links TRBV27 with TRBJ2-6; D gene uncertain. Trimming removed 6 bases from V and 2 bases from J, with 8 bases in between. Germline CDR1 MNHEY, CDR2 SMNVEV (reference sequence). The CDR3 has 14 residues.

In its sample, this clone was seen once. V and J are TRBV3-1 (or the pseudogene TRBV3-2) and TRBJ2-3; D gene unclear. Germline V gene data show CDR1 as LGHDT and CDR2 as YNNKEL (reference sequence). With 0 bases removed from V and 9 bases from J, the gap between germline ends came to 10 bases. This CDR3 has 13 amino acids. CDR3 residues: CASSQDGPATQYF. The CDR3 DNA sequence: TGTGCCAGCAGCCAAGATGGGCCGGCCACGCAGTATTTT.

CDR3 nucleotide sequence: TGTGCCAGCAGTTTAGAGGGAGCGGCCTCCTACGAGCAGTACTTC. Its protein is CASSLEGAASYEQYF. The chain recombines TRBV28 with TRBJ2-7; maybe TRBD2 (5 bases). V was clipped by 2 bases and J by 0 bases, with 11 bases between them. The germline gives CDR1 MDHEN, CDR2 SYDVKM. The CDR3 spans 15 residues.